The entry below gives a single T cell receptor beta chain sequence along with its context. Its matching antigen is unknown. This entry belongs to a study of T cells in localized non-small cell lung cancer. CDR3 length: 14 residues. Germline CDR1 SGHRS, CDR2 YFSETQ. The trim removed 5 bases at V and 2 bases at J, leaving 6 bases unmatched. Assay used: immunoSEQ multiplex PCR; TCRdb lists only in-frame clones, some missing. The table records 65,000 to 90,000 clones, 60% to 85% of them present only once. Regarding the study as a whole: Compared with tumor, uninvolved adjacent lung displayed greater T cell clonality, ranking highest overall. Since sequencing was restricted to only one region of the tumor, intratumor heterogeneity remains a possibility. Appearances in adjacent lung were noted for a median 57 of the top 100 tumor clones.

The sequence was collected from a man aged 35 to 69 with stage II squamous cell lung carcinoma. Source: PBMCs, taken before any cancer treatment. The rearrangement links TRBV5-1 to TRBJ1-1; TRBD1 matches 7 bases. The CDR3, as DNA: TGCGCCAGCAGAATCGGGGACAGCAACACTGAAGCTTTCTTT. Translated: CASRIGDSNTEAFF.